Shown below are 27 T cell receptor beta chains from a single sample sequenced in a study of blood T cell repertoires in COVID-19. Generated by immunoSEQ multiplex PCR, the TCRdb table keeps only in-frame clones and is missing some. Among approximately 220,000 clones, 86% were seen once, and the ten largest hold around 4%. The sequenced material came from PBMCs or T cells enriched from blood (not recorded which). These receptors were collected from a woman in her thirties or forties with acute COVID-19.

This clone was detected only once. V and J are TRBV28 and TRBJ2-7; weak D call: TRBD2 (6 bases). V lost 7 bases to trimming and J lost 2 bases, with 15 bases between them. This CDR3 region has 14 residues. Germline CDR1 MDHEN, CDR2 SYDVKM. Here the CDR3 DNA reads TGTGCCAGCATCCGCGGAGGGGCGGCCTACGAGCAGTACTTC. Its protein is CASIRGGAAYEQYF. Full variable domain (missing parts from reference TRBV28 and TRBJ2-7): DVKVTQSSRYLVKRTGEKVFLECVQDMDHENMFWYRQDPGLGLRLIYFSYDVKMKEKGDIPEGYSVSREKKERFSLILESASTNQTSMYLCASIRGGAAYEQYFGPGTRLTVT.

This clone was recorded once. The chain couples TRBV2 to TRBJ2-1, with 9 positions matching TRBD2. Germline CDR1 is SNHLY and CDR2 is FYNNEI. This CDR3 is built from 16 residues. J gave up 3 bases and V 2 bases, and 5 bases lay outside the gene matches. CDR3 DNA: TGTGCCAGCAGTGAAAGGACTAGCGTGAACTACAATGAGCAGTTCTTC. Protein sequence: CASSERTSVNYNEQFF.

This clone showed up just once. The chain links TRBV28 to TRBJ2-7; 7 bases are a match to TRBD1. V lost 6 bases to trimming and J lost 5 bases; unmatched junction nucleotides: 7. Germline V gene lookup returns CDR1 MDHEN and CDR2 SYDVKM. The CDR3 has 13 amino acids. CDR3 sequence (DNA): TGTGCCAGCAGCTCGACAGGGATGCACGAGCAGTACTTC. Its translation: CASSSTGMHEQYF.

The chain recombines TRBV7-3 with TRBJ1-2; possible D gene TRBD1, 6 bases. From germline, CDR1 is SGHTA and CDR2 FQGTGA. The CDR3 has 16 amino acids. Between the trimmed V and J ends, which lost 2 bases and 2 bases, there was a span of 15 bases. CDR3 residues: CASSLPNRVTNYGYTF. The CDR3 DNA reads as TGTGCCAGCAGCTTACCCAACAGGGTTACGAACTATGGCTACACCTTC.

The gene calls are TRBV3-1 (or the pseudogene TRBV3-2) and TRBJ2-5, with 12 bases identical to TRBD2. The CDR3 spans 16 residues. Germline CDR1 LGHDT, CDR2 YNNKEL (reference sequence). The V gene end was trimmed by 5 bases and the J gene end by 3 bases; junction bases not matched to a gene: 7. The CDR3 bases are TGTGCCAGCAGCTTCCGACTAGCGGGGGAGAAAGAGACCCAGTACTTC. Encoded protein: CASSFRLAGEKETQYF.

This clone has a handful of counts. The J gene is TRBJ2-1, the V gene TRBV25-1, with D maybe TRBD2 (6 bases). The CDR3 sequence is 16 residues long. V shed 3 bases and J shed 4 bases, with 16 bases lying between them. The germline V gene has CDR1 MGHDK and CDR2 SYGVNS. Here the CDR3 reads CASSDVRAGGYNEQFF. CDR3 DNA sequence: TGTGCCAGCAGTGACGTCCGTGCCGGGGGTTACAATGAGCAGTTCTTC.

J is TRBJ1-6 and V is TRBV7-6, with a possible D match to TRBD1 (5 bases). In germline, CDR1 is SGHVS, CDR2 FNYEAQ. This CDR3 is built from 14 residues. V lost 1 base and J 8 bases, leaving 9 bases between the germline ends. CDR3 coding DNA: TGTGCCAGCAGCTTAGTAGACAGTGATTCACCCCTCCACTTT. Its protein product is CASSLVDSDSPLHF.

The chain has TRBV18 and TRBJ1-3, with 7 bases fitting TRBD1. The CDR3 runs to 18 residues. With V trimmed by 6 bases and J by 0 bases, 14 bases remained unmatched. Germline-derived CDR1 and CDR2 are KGHSH and LQKENI. The CDR3: CASSSRDSRTSSGNTIYF. DNA of the CDR3: TGTGCCAGCTCGTCCCGGGACAGTAGGACCTCCTCTGGAAACACCATATATTTT.

The rearrangement joins TRBV15 to TRBJ2-7; 9 positions agree with TRBD1. The CDR3 loop spans 17 amino acids. Per germline, CDR1 LNHNV and CDR2 YYDKDF (reference sequence). The ends lost 3 bases at V and 3 bases at J; junction bases unmatched: 12. CDR3 in DNA: TGTGCCACCAGCAGGGACAGGGGCTCCCGGACAGTCTACGAGCAGTACTTC. Protein sequence: CATSRDRGSRTVYEQYF.

J is TRBJ2-1 and V is TRBV7-9; TRBD2 matches at 11 bases. V lost 4 bases and J lost 4; bases outside the gene matches: 3. The CDR3 covers 15 residues. CDR1 SEHNR and CDR2 FQNEAQ come from the germline V gene (reference sequence). CDR3 nucleotide sequence: TGTGCCAGCAGCTCGGGACTAGCGGCATACAATGAGCAGTTCTTC. This translates into CASSSGLAAYNEQFF.

The CDR3 DNA reads TGTGCCAGCAGCGCCTCAGGATGGCGGGAGAATGCCTACAATGAGCAGTTCTTC. Translation: CASSASGWRENAYNEQFF. The chain recombines TRBV9 with TRBJ2-1, with 7 bases aligning to TRBD2. Germline assignment: CDR1 SGDLS and CDR2 YYNGEE. The junction had 14 bases not matched to a gene; V was cut back by 3 bases and J by 2 bases. The CDR3 covers 18 residues.

V gene TRBV19 combines with J gene TRBJ1-5; TRBD1 might be the D (5 bases). Germline loops: CDR1 LNHDA, CDR2 SQIVND (reference sequence). The CDR3 is made up of 14 amino acids. The germline V and J ends were trimmed by 6 bases and 11 bases, with 20 bases remaining between them. Here the CDR3 reads CASRDNFGGRSQHF. The CDR3 region has the DNA TGTGCCAGTAGGGACAATTTCGGCGGTAGGTCCCAGCATTTT.

The V gene is TRBV5-5, the J gene TRBJ2-1; TRBD2 agrees at 15 bases. Germline assignment: CDR1 SGHKS and CDR2 YYEKEE (reference sequence). V lost 4 bases to trimming and J lost 4 bases; unmatched junction nucleotides: 9. The CDR3 has 18 residues. In DNA form, the CDR3 reads TGTGCCAGCAGCCTCGGACTAGCGGGGGGGCGTGGATACAATGAGCAGTTCTTC. Its translation is CASSLGLAGGRGYNEQFF.

The rearrangement uses TRBV7-9 and TRBJ2-3; D unclear. Trimming shortened V by 5 bases and J by 2 bases, and 11 bases separated the two germline ends. CDR3 length: 14 residues. Per germline, CDR1 SEHNR and CDR2 FQNEAQ (reference sequence). CDR3 bases: TGTGCCAGCAGCCCCCTCCTTTTCACAGATACGCAGTATTTT. Translation: CASSPLLFTDTQYF.

In DNA form, the CDR3 reads TGTGCCAGCAGTAGGGGGGGAAATGAGCAGTTCTTC. Encoded protein: CASSRGGNEQFF. The chain is built from TRBV28 and TRBJ2-1, with TRBD2 as a possible D gene (7 bases). CDR1 and CDR2 from the germline V gene are MDHEN and SYDVKM. The ends were cut back, 5 bases at V and 7 bases at J, with 9 bases in the middle. The CDR3 is made up of 12 amino acids.

This rearrangement joins TRBV27 to TRBJ1-5; the match to TRBD1 covers 10 bases. V lost 7 bases and J lost 0; bases outside the gene matches: 9. This CDR3 is built from 17 residues. The germline CDR1 and CDR2 sequences are MNHEY and SMNVEV (reference sequence). CDR3 DNA: TGTGCCAGCAAGGAGACAGGGGGCTCGTATAGCAATCAGCCCCAGCATTTT. Its protein product is CASKETGGSYSNQPQHF.

The CDR3 coding sequence is TGTGCCAGCAGTTCCGGGACTAGCGGAGTCCGTGCGCAGTATTTT. As protein: CASSSGTSGVRAQYF. The chain recombines TRBV6-5 with TRBJ2-3; TRBD2 matches 11 bases. The V segment lost 4 bases and the J segment 10 bases; nucleotides outside the gene matches: 10. The CDR3 length is 15 residues. Looked up from germline, CDR1 is MNHEY and CDR2 is SVGAGI.

This chain uses TRBV27 with TRBJ2-7, with 7 bases matching TRBD1. Germline CDR1 MNHEY, CDR2 SMNVEV (reference sequence). The CDR3 is made up of 16 amino acids. V was clipped by 3 bases and J by 1 base; unmatched bases: 9. This chain's CDR3 is CASSFSGTVSSYEQYF. The CDR3, as DNA: TGTGCCAGCAGTTTTTCAGGGACAGTTTCTTCCTACGAGCAGTACTTC.

The chain combines TRBV2 with TRBJ1-1, with D uncertain. Looked up from germline, CDR1 is SNHLY and CDR2 is FYNNEI. This CDR3 has 13 residues. Trimming shortened V by 9 bases and J by 4 bases, and 15 bases separated the two germline ends. CDR3 DNA sequence: TGTGCCAGTTCAAGAGGTACGGGCACTGAAGCTTTCTTT. Encoded protein: CASSRGTGTEAFF.

The gene calls are TRBV27 and TRBJ2-7; TRBD1 matches 10 bases. The CDR3 has 15 residues. Trimming cost V 5 bases and J 2 bases; bases outside gene matches: 6. Germline CDR1 MNHEY, CDR2 SMNVEV (reference sequence). CDR3 sequence (DNA): TGTGCCAGCAGTAGTGTCGGGACAGGGGCCTACGAGCAGTACTTC. Translating it yields CASSSVGTGAYEQYF.

This clone has a single count. The rearrangement uses TRBV27 and TRBJ2-1; TRBD2 aligns across 11 bases. The length of the CDR3 is 16 residues. Unmatched junction bases numbered 11, after V lost 6 bases and J lost 7 bases. CDR1 MNHEY and CDR2 SMNVEV come from the germline V gene (reference sequence). CDR3 DNA: TGTGCCAGCAGCCCAACCGGGACTAGCGGTGGGAATGAGCAGTTCTTC. It codes for CASSPTGTSGGNEQFF.

This chain uses TRBV2 with TRBJ2-1; TRBD2 matches 11 bases. The CDR3 has 14 amino acids. Per germline, CDR1 SNHLY and CDR2 FYNNEI. The J segment lost 12 bases and the V segment lost 7 bases, leaving 11 bases of the junction unmatched. The CDR3 loop reads CASILAGGPEGQFF. The CDR3, as DNA: TGTGCCAGCATTTTAGCGGGAGGGCCCGAAGGGCAGTTCTTC.

This clone was observed once. The chain couples TRBV2 to TRBJ1-1, with 10 bases aligning to TRBD1. The germline V gene encodes CDR1 SNHLY and CDR2 FYNNEI. V dropped 7 bases and J dropped 0; count of bases not matched to a gene: 2. The CDR3 covers 14 residues. CDR3 in DNA: TGTGCCAGCACCGGACAGGGGGTGAACACTGAAGCTTTCTTT. It yields the protein CASTGQGVNTEAFF.

This rearrangement joins TRBV6-5 to TRBJ2-7; possible D gene TRBD2, 6 bases. The CDR3 totals 14 residues. V lost 9 bases to trimming and J lost 0 bases, with 15 bases between them. Germline lookup yields CDR1 MNHEY and CDR2 SVGAGI. DNA for the CDR3: TGTGCCAGTACCAGGGACTCCCTCTCCTACGAGCAGTACTTC. This sequence encodes CASTRDSLSYEQYF.

The J gene is TRBJ2-2, the V gene TRBV19; TRBD2 agrees at 11 bases. Germline CDR1 and CDR2: LNHDA and SQIVND (reference sequence). V trimming: 5 bases; J trimming: 5 bases; junction bases outside the gene matches: 13. CDR3 length: 18 residues. CDR3 in DNA: TGTGCCAGTAGTCCCCTGACTAGCGGGGCCACCGAGACCGGGGAGCTGTTTTTT. It specifies CASSPLTSGATETGELFF.

This clone was detected a few times. The chain uses TRBV4-2 and TRBJ2-5; 7 nucleotides align to TRBD1. The CDR3 is 14 residues long. The V gene's germline CDR1 is LGHNA and CDR2 YNFKEQ. V shed 3 bases, J shed 5 bases, and the junction held 6 bases outside the gene matches. Here the CDR3 DNA reads TGTGCCAGCAGCCAGACAGGGCCTTGGGAGACCCAGTACTTC. It translates to CASSQTGPWETQYF.

J is TRBJ1-6 and V is TRBV5-6, with D possibly being TRBD1 (5 bases). Between the trimmed V and J ends, which lost 5 bases and 10 bases, there was a span of 10 bases. Germline lookup yields CDR1 SGHDT and CDR2 YYEEEE. There are 12 residues in the CDR3. CDR3 sequence (DNA): TGTGCCAGCAGTCAGGGAGGCTCACCCCTCCACTTT. The encoded protein is CASSQGGSPLHF. Full variable domain (rest looked up from reference TRBV5-6 and TRBJ1-6): DAGVTQSPTHLIKTRGQQVTLRCSPKSGHDTVSWYQQALGQGPQFIFQYYEEEERQRGNFPDRFSGHQFPNYSSELNVNALLLGDSALYLCASSQGGSPLHFGNGTRLTVT.